This T cell receptor beta chain was identified in a study of blood T cell repertoires in COVID-19. Study processing details: The authors estimated nucleated cell counts from reference gene primer amplification. The table came from immunoSEQ multiplex PCR; TCRdb's copy has only in-frame clones and leaves some out. That table is the source of V, J and clone size, and D and trimming were worked out from the DNA. The sample lists about 30,000 clones, around 92% occurring once. In its sample, this clone was seen once. Trimming took off 6 bases at V and 0 bases at J, with 9 bases between the two ends. Per germline, CDR1 MNHEY and CDR2 SVGAGI. The CDR3 runs 14 residues.

The sequencing sample was made of peripheral blood. V and J are TRBV6-5 and TRBJ1-5; D is undetermined. The source of this sequence is a man aged 50 to 60 with active COVID-19. The chain's CDR3 is CASSHGLSNQPQHF. The CDR3 DNA reads TGTGCCAGCAGCCACGGACTTAGCAATCAGCCCCAGCATTTT.